Listed here are 14 T cell receptor beta chains from one sample, sequenced in a study of tumor and adjacent non-tumor tissue in lung cancer. Three rounds of nested PCR, following a modified ARM-PCR protocol, produced the TCRbeta library. A single record per CDR3 protein comes from TCRdb applying MiXCR to the multiplex PCR reads. Of under 95,000 distinct CDR3 sequences listed, more than 60% are singletons. The template was RNA from unsorted bulk tissue. The sample was lung tumor tissue. The receptors originated from a man in his 70s with non-small cell lung cancer.

The rearrangement joins TRBV24-1 to TRBJ2-7; D is perhaps TRBD2 (6 bases). The length of the CDR3 is 14 residues. V lost 6 bases, J lost 6 bases, and 17 bases lay in between. Germline assignment: CDR1 KGHDR and CDR2 SFDVKD. Here the CDR3 DNA reads TGTGCCACCAGTAGGGGACTTGACAGTGGCGAGCAGTACTTC. Protein product: CATSRGLDSGEQYF.

This sequence joins TRBV5-1 and TRBJ2-2; weak D call: TRBD1 (5 bases). V was clipped by 2 bases and J by 0 bases, with 11 bases between them. Germline CDR1 is SGHRS and CDR2 is YFSETQ. The CDR3 totals 16 residues. CDR3 nucleotides: TGCGCCAGCAGCTTCCCAGGGTCCTCGAACACCGGGGAGCTGTTTTTT. It encodes CASSFPGSSNTGELFF.

The J gene is TRBJ2-6, the V gene TRBV29-1; D may be TRBD2 (7 bases). The CDR3 has 14 amino acids. Trimming left V 1 base short and J 5 bases short, with 9 bases between. Germline CDR1 reads SQVTM; CDR2 reads ANQGSEA. The DNA of the CDR3 is TGCAGCGTTGAAGGGGGGGGCTGGGCCAACGTCCTGACTTTC. Translating gives CSVEGGGWANVLTF. The variable domain in full, completed from reference TRBV29-1 and TRBJ2-6, reads SAVISQKPSRDICQRGTSLTIQCQVDSQVTMMFWYRQQPGQSLTLIATANQGSEATYESGFVIDKFPISRPNLTFSTLTVSNMSPEDSSIYLCSVEGGGWANVLTFGAGSRLTVL.

J is TRBJ2-1 and V is TRBV5-1; 11 bases fit TRBD2. The CDR3 spans 22 residues. The V segment lost 1 base and the J segment 7 bases; nucleotides outside the gene matches: 25. CDR1 is SGHRS and CDR2 is YFSETQ in the germline V gene. The CDR3 reads CASSLFPFLRGTSGGRANEQFF. The CDR3 DNA reads TGCGCCAGCAGCTTGTTCCCTTTCCTCAGGGGTACTAGCGGGGGACGGGCAAATGAGCAGTTCTTC.

This clonotype was counted once. The CDR3 protein is CSARSPVMNTEAFF. CDR3 in DNA: TGCAGTGCTAGAAGTCCGGTGATGAACACTGAAGCTTTCTTT. The V gene is TRBV20-1, the J gene TRBJ1-1; no clear D. Trimming shortened V by 2 bases and J by 0 bases, and 10 bases separated the two germline ends. Per the germline V gene, CDR1 is DFQATT and CDR2 is SNEGSKA (reference sequence). The CDR3 covers 14 residues.

The chain carries TRBV28 and TRBJ2-7, with a tentative D call TRBD1 (5 bases). The CDR3 contains 13 residues. V was shortened by 5 bases and J by 5 bases, with 13 bases between the two germline ends. Germline lookup yields CDR1 MDHEN and CDR2 SYDVKM. The DNA for the CDR3 is TGTGCCAGCAGTAGGAGCTCAGGGAACGAGCAGTACTTC. Translation gives CASSRSSGNEQYF.

A word on this clonotype: One end of the junction varies from germline; a read error may be responsible. V and J are TRBV11-3 and TRBJ2-5, with D possibly being TRBD2 (5 bases). From germline, CDR1 is SGHNT and CDR2 YENEEA. The CDR3 loop spans 13 amino acids. CDR3 sequence: CVSSLGLGEIKYF. For the CDR3, the DNA is TGTGTCAGCAGCCTAGGCTTGGGAGAGATCAAGTACTTC. Filled out from reference TRBV11-3 and TRBJ2-5, the complete variable domain reads EAGVVQSPRYKIIEKKQPVAFWCNPISGHNTLYWYLQNLGQGPELLIRYENEEAVDDSQLPKDRFSAERLKGVDSTLKIQPAELGDSAVYLCVSSLGLGEIKYFGPGTRLLVL.

The table lists this clonotype with many counts. This chain links TRBV6-6 with TRBJ2-7, with 9 bases fitting TRBD2. CDR1 is MNHNY, CDR2 SVGAGI, per germline (reference sequence). The CDR3 extends over 15 amino acids. J was trimmed by 0 bases and V by 6 bases; bases with no gene match: 6. Here the CDR3 DNA reads TGTGCCAGCAGACCCGGGACTAGCAACTCCTACGAGCAGTACTTC. Protein product: CASRPGTSNSYEQYF.

Note on this clonotype: This may arise from a read error, as a much more abundant clone is one base away. This rearrangement joins TRBV4-1 to TRBJ2-1, with 8 bases identical to TRBD2. Germline assignment: CDR1 MGHRA and CDR2 YSYEKL. The CDR3 covers 16 residues. This CDR3 is CASSHSLAGTYSEQFF. The CDR3 coding sequence is TGCGCCAGCAGCCATTCCTTAGCGGGGACCTACAGTGAGCAGTTCTTC.

This clonotype was seen a few times. A read error may account for a junction end that differs from germline. The gene calls are TRBV10-2 and TRBJ2-4; a weak D match, TRBD2 (6 bases). The CDR3 is made up of 17 amino acids. Germline V CDR1 and CDR2: WSHSY, SAAADI. The CDR3 protein is CASTDLLAVKAINIQYF. Written as DNA, the CDR3 is TGCGCCAGCACCGACTTACTAGCAGTCAAAGCCATAAACATTCAGTACTTC.

Comment on this clonotype: The junction differs from germline at one of its ends, possibly a read error. This chain uses TRBV6-5 with TRBJ2-2; perhaps TRBD1 as D (6 bases). This CDR3 has 14 residues. Germline V CDR1 and CDR2: MNHEY, SVGAGI. As DNA, the CDR3 is TGTGCCAGCAGTGGGCAGGTGGCCGCAGGGGAGCTGTTTTTC. As protein: CASSGQVAAGELFF.

Of note for this clonotype: The germline gene is not matched at one end of the junction; a read error may be the cause. The rearrangement links TRBV10-3 to TRBJ1-3; D is uncertain. CDR1 is ENHRY and CDR2 is SYGVKD in the germline V gene. The CDR3 has 15 residues. The CDR3 nucleotides read TGTGCCTTCAGTGACGCCGTTCTCTCTGGAAACACCATATATTTT. Translating it yields CAFSDAVLSGNTIYF.

This clonotype was seen just once. The junction shows a germline mismatch at one end, possibly a read error. The rearrangement uses TRBV10-3 and TRBJ2-3, with 8 bases lining up with TRBD2. Germline lookup yields CDR1 ENHRY and CDR2 SYGVKD. The CDR3 spans 13 residues. CDR3 bases: TGTACCATCAGTGGAAGCGGGGGAGATACGCAGTATTTT. Translating it yields CTISGSGGDTQYF.

Comments on this clonotype: A much larger clone lies one base from this, so it may be a read error. The J gene is TRBJ1-6, the V gene TRBV4-2; D remains unclear. Germline CDR1 is LGHNA and CDR2 is YNFKEQ. This CDR3 contains 16 residues. The CDR3 spells CVSSQDPTRVRSPLHF. Written as DNA, the CDR3 is TGTGTCAGCAGCCAAGATCCTACCAGAGTACGATCACCCCTCCACTTT.